The T cell receptor beta chain described here comes from a study of beta chain features in type 1 diabetes. About the study: Across every sample, almost 110,000,000 sorted cells were examined in total. General study findings and limits: Naive, central memory and Treg TCRB repertoires seemed to resemble each other more closely in patients than they did in healthy donors. There were fewer insertions and more deletions at the VDJ junctions of type 1 diabetes patients.

The germline V and J ends were trimmed by 6 bases and 4 bases, with 15 bases remaining between them. This CDR3 has 14 amino acids. The germline V gene has CDR1 MNHEY and CDR2 SVGAGI. The investigators reverse transcribed all of the isolated RNA, so they sequenced expressed TCRB transcripts. TCRdb's copy holds only in-frame clones and misses some; the assay was immunoSEQ multiplex PCR. The table has 900,000 or so clones, roughly 16% seen once. On this clone itself: As yet, its antigen is unknown.

Cells sorted by CD45RO/CCR7/CD25/CD127/CD95/CD27 comprised CD4+ naive, central memory, regulatory and stem cell-like memory cells. The chain recombines TRBV6-5 with TRBJ2-5; tentatively, D is TRBD1 (6 bases). The material sequenced was naive CD4+ T cells from blood. The source of this sequence is a woman between 18 and 29 years old in good health. The CDR3 DNA is TGTGCCAGCAGCACCACAGGGACGGGAGAGACCCAGTACTTC. As protein: CASSTTGTGETQYF.